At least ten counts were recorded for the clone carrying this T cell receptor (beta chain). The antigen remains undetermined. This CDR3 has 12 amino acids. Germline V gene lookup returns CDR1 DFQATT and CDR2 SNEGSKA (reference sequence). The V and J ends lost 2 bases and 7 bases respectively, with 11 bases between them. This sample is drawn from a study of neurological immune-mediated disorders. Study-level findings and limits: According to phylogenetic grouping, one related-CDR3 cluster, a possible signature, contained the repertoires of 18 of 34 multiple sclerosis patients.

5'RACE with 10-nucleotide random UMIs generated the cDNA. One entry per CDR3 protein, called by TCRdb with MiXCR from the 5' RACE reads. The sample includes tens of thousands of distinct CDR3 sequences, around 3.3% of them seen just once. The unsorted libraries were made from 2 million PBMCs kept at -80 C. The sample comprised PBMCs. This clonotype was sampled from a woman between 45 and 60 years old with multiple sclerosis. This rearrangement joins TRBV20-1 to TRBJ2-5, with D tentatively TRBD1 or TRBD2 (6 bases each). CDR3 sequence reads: CSARRGVLTQYF. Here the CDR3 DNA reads TGCAGTGCTAGAAGGGGGGTTTTGACCCAGTACTTC.